These 23 T cell receptor beta chains originate from one sample sequenced in a study of T cells in Graves' hyperthyroidism and ophthalmopathy. Amplified TCR beta CDR3 regions came from RNA transcripts. The HTBI primer set was used in a first-round RT-PCR of the TCR CDR3. TCRdb reprocessed the multiplex PCR reads with MiXCR, giving one entry per CDR3 protein. The sample includes about 740,000 distinct CDR3 sequences, 11% to 15% of them seen just once. Sequencing was done on a sample of blood. All receptors come from a woman aged 18-29 years with Graves' hyperthyroidism.

This clonotype was counted ten times or more. The chain links TRBV27 to TRBJ2-7, with TRBD2 as a possible D gene (7 bases). V was shortened by 5 bases and J by 3 bases, with 14 bases between the two germline ends. The CDR3 spans 14 residues. Looked up from germline, CDR1 is MNHEY and CDR2 is SMNVEV (reference sequence). CDR3 DNA: TGTGCCAGCAGTCTAAAGGGGGGGAGCTACGAGCAGTACTTC. It codes for CASSLKGGSYEQYF.

With regard to this clonotype: Given a much more abundant clone one base away, this may be a read error. The chain recombines TRBV2 with TRBJ1-5; possible D gene TRBD1, 5 bases. V shed 7 bases and J shed 3 bases, with 13 bases lying between them. CDR1 SNHLY and CDR2 FYNNEI come from the germline V gene. The CDR3 is 14 amino acids. Written as DNA, the CDR3 is TGTGCCAGCAACCTAGAGGGGACCAATCAGCCCCAGCATTTT. Translation: CASNLEGTNQPQHF.

CDR3 loop: CAITPTGGAGTEAFF. As DNA, the CDR3 is TGTGCCATTACCCCCACGGGGGGGGCGGGCACTGAAGCTTTCTTT. This sequence joins TRBV19 and TRBJ1-1, with D possibly matching TRBD1 (6 bases). V gave up 10 bases and J gave up 4 bases, with 22 bases separating them. Germline V gene sequence: CDR1 LNHDA, CDR2 SQIVND (reference sequence). This CDR3 spans 15 amino acids.

This clonotype was recorded many times. The CDR3: CASSPRWLAGAPYNEQFF. CDR3 nucleotides: TGTGCCAGCAGCCCTCGATGGCTAGCGGGAGCTCCCTACAATGAGCAGTTCTTC. This chain joins TRBV3-1 and TRBJ2-1; 10 bases fit TRBD2. The ends lost 4 bases at V and 2 bases at J; junction bases unmatched: 11. CDR1 and CDR2 (germline): LGHDT, YNNKEL (reference sequence). The CDR3 has 18 amino acids.

This clonotype was observed at least ten times. The chain employs TRBV12-3 or TRBV12-4 and TRBJ2-7, with D possibly being TRBD2 (6 bases). The germline V and J ends were trimmed by 0 bases and 6 bases, with 15 bases remaining between them. CDR3 length: 15 amino acids. The CDR3 protein is CASSLAGGDGFEQYF. As DNA, the CDR3 is TGTGCCAGCAGTTTAGCGGGAGGTGATGGATTCGAGCAGTACTTC.

This clonotype has just a few counts. The J gene is TRBJ2-5, the V gene TRBV5-5; perhaps TRBD1 as D (5 bases). Deletions cut 3 bases from V and 2 bases from J, with 8 bases between. Germline values: CDR1 SGHKS, CDR2 YYEKEE (reference sequence). This CDR3 contains 13 residues. Here the CDR3 DNA reads TGTGCCAGCAGCTACGCAGGGCAAGAGACCCAGTACTTC. This translates into CASSYAGQETQYF.

The rearrangement joins TRBV19 to TRBJ1-2; no reliable D call. The germline gives CDR1 LNHDA, CDR2 SQIVND (reference sequence). The CDR3 totals 12 residues. The V end was cut by 3 bases, the J end by 5 bases, with 7 bases between. The CDR3 bases are TGTGCCAGTAGTATGGATAGATATGGCTACACCTTC. Amino acid sequence: CASSMDRYGYTF.

This clonotype was detected many times. The rearrangement joins TRBV6-1 to TRBJ2-5, with D perhaps matching TRBD1 (5 bases). The length of the CDR3 is 13 residues. Germline V CDR1 and CDR2: MNHNS, SASEGT. V was shortened by 6 bases and J by 2 bases, with 10 bases between the two germline ends. For the CDR3, the DNA is TGTGCCAGCAGAAGGGGCTTTCAAGAGACCCAGTACTTC. Its translation: CASRRGFQETQYF.

This clonotype occurred many times. CDR3 region: CASSLVAVTDTQYF. Here the CDR3 DNA reads TGTGCCAGCAGTTTAGTAGCGGTCACAGATACGCAGTATTTT. V and J are TRBV12-3 or TRBV12-4 and TRBJ2-3; perhaps TRBD2 as D (6 bases). With 1 base removed from V and 2 bases from J, the gap between germline ends came to 7 bases. The CDR3 sequence is 14 residues long.

The V call is TRBV12-3 or TRBV12-4, the J call TRBJ1-6; D unresolved. Trimming shortened V by 6 bases and J by 14 bases, and 20 bases separated the two germline ends. CDR3 size: 14 residues. The CDR3 protein is CASSLGPAPSSLHF. The CDR3 DNA follows: TGTGCCAGCAGCCTTGGTCCAGCCCCCTCTTCCCTCCACTTT.

The sample holds a few counts of this clonotype. The chain has TRBV15 and TRBJ1-5, with 8 bases fitting TRBD1. The CDR3 totals 15 residues. Germline trimming cut 5 bases from V and 4 bases from J; bases unmatched to any gene: 7. Germline CDR1 LNHNV, CDR2 YYDKDF (reference sequence). The CDR3 sequence is CATSPRTGRNQPQHF. DNA of the CDR3: TGTGCCACCAGCCCTCGGACAGGGCGAAATCAGCCCCAGCATTTT.

This clonotype was counted ten times or more. CDR3 coding DNA: TGTGCCAGCAGTGAAGCTTCCTGGGGCTATGGCTACACCTTC. As protein: CASSEASWGYGYTF. V gene TRBV6-1 combines with J gene TRBJ1-2, with D unclear. The CDR3 covers 14 residues. Germline V lookup: CDR1 MNHNS, CDR2 SASEGT. V shed 0 bases and J shed 4 bases, with 9 bases lying between them.

This clonotype was observed a handful of times. The rearrangement joins TRBV7-9 to TRBJ2-5, with 7 bases that match TRBD1. CDR1 SEHNR and CDR2 FQNEAQ come from the germline V gene (reference sequence). This CDR3 has 14 amino acids. The V gene end was trimmed by 4 bases and the J gene end by 3 bases; junction bases not matched to a gene: 5. CDR3 in amino acids: CASSSPTGKETQYF. In DNA form, the CDR3 reads TGTGCCAGCAGCTCACCGACAGGGAAAGAGACCCAGTACTTC.

CDR3 sequence: CASSSLYELGGTF. CDR3 sequence (DNA): TGTGCCAGCAGCTCCCTATACGAGCTAGGAGGGACCTTC. The chain uses TRBV7-2 and TRBJ1-2; D gene unclear. Trimming pared 4 bases from V and 14 bases from J, leaving 20 bases between. The CDR3 loop spans 13 amino acids. Germline V gene sequence: CDR1 SGHTA, CDR2 FQGNSA.

The chain employs TRBV9 and TRBJ1-6, with 8 bases that match TRBD1. CDR3 size: 14 residues. J lost 4 bases, V lost 4 bases, and 1 base had no gene match. From germline, CDR1 is SGDLS and CDR2 YYNGEE. The CDR3 DNA sequence: TGTGCCAGCAGCAACAGGGGGTATAATTCACCCCTCCACTTT. It encodes CASSNRGYNSPLHF.

There are a few counts of this clonotype. This sequence joins TRBV4-1 and TRBJ2-7, with 11 bases that match TRBD2. The CDR3 runs 17 residues. With 1 base clipped from V and 2 bases from J, the junction kept 7 bases outside the gene matches. Germline CDR1 reads MGHRA; CDR2 reads YSYEKL. The CDR3 is CASSQGSPTSGAYEQYF. The CDR3 DNA follows: TGCGCCAGCAGCCAAGGATCCCCGACTAGCGGGGCCTACGAGCAGTACTTC.

This clonotype occurred many times. The V call is TRBV28, the J call TRBJ1-1; D uncertain. CDR3 length equals 13 residues. V gave up 6 bases and J gave up 1 base, with 9 bases separating them. The germline CDR1 and CDR2 sequences are MDHEN and SYDVKM. CDR3: CASSPAANTEAFF. In nucleotides, the CDR3 is TGTGCCAGCAGCCCGGCGGCGAACACTGAAGCTTTCTTT.

The rearrangement uses TRBV20-1 and TRBJ2-1, with D tentatively TRBD1 or TRBD2 (5 bases each). The CDR3 is 14 amino acids. The germline V and J ends were trimmed by 6 bases and 2 bases, with 14 bases remaining between them. Germline V gene lookup returns CDR1 DFQATT and CDR2 SNEGSKA (reference sequence). CDR3 in DNA: TGCAGTGCCCGCCGGGACGGCCCCTACAATGAGCAGTTCTTC. Its translation is CSARRDGPYNEQFF.

J is TRBJ2-7 and V is TRBV27; D perhaps matches TRBD1 (5 bases). The ends were cut back, 3 bases at V and 1 base at J, with 13 bases in the middle. The CDR3 loop spans 15 amino acids. In germline, CDR1 is MNHEY, CDR2 SMNVEV (reference sequence). The chain's CDR3 is CASSFSGSHSYEQYF. As DNA, the CDR3 is TGTGCCAGCAGTTTTTCAGGGTCCCATTCCTACGAGCAGTACTTC.

Only a few counts were recorded for this clonotype. The CDR3 loop is CASSLGGGAGDTQYF. In nucleotides, the CDR3 is TGTGCCAGCAGCTTAGGGGGGGGGGCGGGAGATACGCAGTATTTT. The rearrangement uses TRBV7-3 and TRBJ2-3, with D perhaps TRBD2 (7 bases). Germline V gives CDR1 SGHTA, CDR2 FQGTGA. The CDR3 is 15 residues long. Trimming pared 2 bases from V and 5 bases from J, leaving 14 bases between.

This clonotype turned up a few times. The gene calls are TRBV7-9 and TRBJ2-1, with D maybe TRBD2 (6 bases). The CDR3 has 19 amino acids. CDR1 SEHNR and CDR2 FQNEAQ come from the germline V gene (reference sequence). V lost 3 bases and J lost 0, with 21 bases in between. The CDR3 sequence is CASSFRSAVAASSYNEQFF. The CDR3 DNA is TGTGCCAGCAGCTTCCGCTCGGCCGTAGCGGCGAGCTCCTACAATGAGCAGTTCTTC.

The J gene is TRBJ1-6, the V gene TRBV5-8; D possibly corresponds to TRBD1 (5 bases). V dropped 1 base and J dropped 0 bases, with 8 bases sitting between them. Germline lookup yields CDR1 SGHTS and CDR2 YDEGEE. The CDR3 sequence is 16 residues long. The chain's CDR3 is CASSLWGSSYNSPLHF. The CDR3 region has the DNA TGTGCCAGCAGCTTGTGGGGGAGCTCCTATAATTCACCCCTCCACTTT. Drawing the rest from reference TRBV5-8 and TRBJ1-6, the complete variable domain is EAGVTQSPTHLIKTRGQQATLRCSPISGHTSVYWYQQALGLGLQFLLWYDEGEERNRGNFPPRFSGRQFPNYSSELNVNALELEDSALYLCASSLWGSSYNSPLHFGNGTRLTVT.

This clonotype was counted a few times. CDR3 nucleotide sequence: TGTGCCAGCAGTTACTTGGGACAGCCTGATAATGAGCAGTTCTTC. It is translated as CASSYLGQPDNEQFF. The chain joins TRBV6-2 or TRBV6-3 to TRBJ2-1, with 7 bases matching TRBD1. V lost 1 base and J lost 7; bases outside the gene matches: 7. Germline V gene sequence: CDR1 MNHEY, CDR2 SVGEGT. The CDR3 contains 15 residues.